This entry is about one T cell receptor (beta chain). The sample originates from a study of blood T cell repertoires in COVID-19. The CDR3 is 11 amino acids. Trimming stripped 6 bases from V and 10 bases from J, with 13 bases between. Germline V gene data show CDR1 as DFQATT and CDR2 as SNEGSKA (reference sequence). Produced via immunoSEQ multiplex PCR; TCRdb's table is partial and in-frame only. This sample has 90,000 to 110,000 clones, with under 90% found just once. The receptor was derived from a man aged 80 or over with acute or convalescent COVID-19. This rearrangement joins TRBV20-1 to TRBJ2-1; tentatively, D is TRBD2 (5 bases). Source material: peripheral blood. The CDR3 sequence: CSARVDFEQFF. The CDR3, as DNA: TGCAGTGCCCGGGTGGACTTCGAGCAGTTCTTC.